These T cell receptor beta chains were read from a single sample in a study of response to subunit inactivated influenza vaccine. TCRdb reanalysed the RT-PCR reads using MiXCR and keeps one entry per CDR3 protein. The data show hundreds of thousands of distinct CDR3 sequences, over 9% seen once. A further study also used this sample, focusing on T cells expressing NK-cell markers.

Sequencing was performed on PBMCs from blood, taken on the day of vaccination. The receptors here all came from a man aged 45-65 years who received an inactivated influenza vaccine. Each CDR3 is given with its conserved first and last residue. D genes are given only for firm matches. Not every row has a clone size; where given, it reads once, few, many or a size class.

CDR3aa,CDR3nt,j_gene,d_gene,abundance,v_gene
CSATGQQYLANYGYTF,TGCAGTGCTACGGGACAGCAGTATTTAGCTAACTATGGCTACACCTTC,TRBJ1-2,TRBD1,-,TRBV20-1
CATSPAPSSYNEQFF,TGTGCCACCAGTCCAGCGCCCAGCTCCTACAATGAGCAGTTCTTC,TRBJ2-1,-,-,TRBV24-1
CASSPSMNGGELFF,TGTGCCAGCAGCCCTTCGATGAATGGCGGGGAGCTGTTTTTT,TRBJ2-2,-,few,TRBV4-2
CASKPSSGSTDTQYF,TGCGCCAGCAAACCCTCTAGCGGGAGCACAGATACGCAGTATTTT,TRBJ2-3,TRBD2,few,TRBV5-1
CASSYGASGILTPFNEQYF,TGTGCCAGCAGTTACGGGGCTAGCGGTATTCTCACACCTTTTAACGAGCAGTACTTC,TRBJ2-7,TRBD2,few,TRBV6-5
CASSYKASGGTDTQYF,TGTGCCAGCAGTTACAAGGCTAGCGGAGGCACAGATACGCAGTATTTT,TRBJ2-3,TRBD2,many,TRBV6-2/TRBV6-3
CASSIRRETNNEQFF,TGTGCCAGTAGTATTAGGCGGGAGACTAACAATGAGCAGTTCTTC,TRBJ2-1,TRBD2,-,TRBV19
CASSQSITGSGNTIYF,TGTGCCAGCAGCCAATCTATCACAGGCTCTGGAAACACCATATATTTT,TRBJ1-3,-,few,TRBV4-2
CATSRAGESTIYF,TGTGCCACCAGTCGGGCGGGAGAATCCACCATATATTTT,TRBJ1-3,-,few,TRBV24-1
CASSLLVSSGYEQYF,TGCGCCAGCAGCTTGTTGGTCTCCTCAGGCTACGAGCAGTACTTC,TRBJ2-7,-,-,TRBV5-1
CASSLFGGQPQHF,TGTGCCAGCAGCCTTTTTGGGGGACAGCCCCAGCATTTT,TRBJ1-5,-,many,TRBV12-3/TRBV12-4
CASKDRVGETQYF,TGCGCCAGCAAAGACAGGGTGGGAGAGACCCAGTACTTC,TRBJ2-5,TRBD1,few,TRBV5-1
CASRHTNGAKNIQYF,TGTGCCAGCAGGCACACCAATGGGGCCAAAAACATTCAGTACTTC,TRBJ2-4,-,many,TRBV28
CASRHRGPVTEAFF,TGTGCCAGCAGACACAGGGGGCCTGTCACTGAAGCTTTCTTT,TRBJ1-1,TRBD1,-,TRBV6-1
CASSPLAGVSTGELFF,TGTGCCAGCAGCCCCTTAGCGGGAGTATCCACCGGGGAGCTGTTTTTT,TRBJ2-2,TRBD2,-,TRBV27
CASSPFELDTQYF,TGTGCCAGCTCACCATTTGAGCTAGATACGCAGTATTTT,TRBJ2-3,-,many,TRBV18
CASRAGVGQETQYF,TGTGCCAGCAGAGCGGGGGTGGGACAAGAGACCCAGTACTTC,TRBJ2-5,TRBD2,-,TRBV7-6
CASSQTGGFGMNTEAFF,TGTGCCAGCTCACAAACCGGGGGGTTCGGGATGAACACTGAAGCTTTCTTT,TRBJ1-1,-,few,TRBV18
CASKVPGSHEQYF,TGTGCCAGCAAAGTGCCAGGGTCCCACGAGCAGTACTTC,TRBJ2-7,-,many,TRBV28
CASSLYLRDSYNEQFF,TGTGCCAGCAGTTTATACCTCCGGGACAGCTACAATGAGCAGTTCTTC,TRBJ2-1,TRBD1,few,TRBV12-3/TRBV12-4
CAWSGTGVYEQYF,TGTGCCTGGAGTGGGACAGGGGTCTACGAGCAGTACTTC,TRBJ2-7,TRBD1,-,TRBV30
CASSPWDLGSNQPQHF,TGTGCCAGCAGTCCCTGGGACCTGGGGAGCAATCAGCCCCAGCATTTT,TRBJ1-5,-,many,TRBV12-3/TRBV12-4
CASSSGQGLVQETQYF,TGTGCCAGCTCATCAGGACAGGGATTGGTGCAAGAGACCCAGTACTTC,TRBJ2-5,TRBD1,few,TRBV18
CASSLEGGNQPQHF,TGTGCCAGCAGCTTAGAGGGGGGCAATCAGCCCCAGCATTTT,TRBJ1-5,-,many,TRBV7-9
CASSASSGTSGGARFF,TGCGCCAGCAGCGCCAGCTCCGGGACTAGCGGGGGGGCGAGGTTCTTC,TRBJ2-1,TRBD2,-,TRBV5-1
CASSLGGARSEKLFF,TGTGCCAGCAGTTTAGGGGGGGCGCGATCCGAAAAACTGTTTTTT,TRBJ1-4,-,-,TRBV12-3/TRBV12-4
CASRAVPAFQETQYF,TGTGCCAGCAGAGCCGTACCAGCGTTCCAAGAGACCCAGTACTTC,TRBJ2-5,-,-,TRBV12-3/TRBV12-4
CSGLLVGETQYF,TGCAGTGGACTTTTAGTCGGAGAGACCCAGTACTTC,TRBJ2-5,-,few,TRBV20-1
CSVWTSGSTDTQYF,TGCAGCGTTTGGACTAGCGGGAGCACAGATACGCAGTATTTT,TRBJ2-3,TRBD2,-,TRBV29-1
CSVGLEVGNNEQFF,TGCAGCGTTGGACTGGAGGTGGGTAACAATGAGCAGTTCTTC,TRBJ2-1,-,-,TRBV29-1
CASSPQGLGSYNEQFF,TGCGCCAGCAGCCCACAGGGCTTGGGCTCCTACAATGAGCAGTTCTTC,TRBJ2-1,-,few,TRBV5-1
CSARGIAGDVNYGYTF,TGCAGTGCTAGAGGGATTGCTGGGGATGTAAACTATGGCTACACCTTC,TRBJ1-2,-,many,TRBV20-1
CASSYLGQAYGYTF,TGTGCCAGCAGTTACCTGGGACAGGCTTATGGCTACACCTTC,TRBJ1-2,TRBD1,few,TRBV6-5
CASSPAQGPISYEQYF,TGTGCCAGCAGCCCAGCCCAGGGACCGATCTCCTACGAGCAGTACTTC,TRBJ2-7,-,few,TRBV3-1
CASSPNRGRTNEKLFF,TGTGCCAGCAGCCCCAACAGGGGGCGAACTAATGAAAAACTGTTTTTT,TRBJ1-4,TRBD1,-,TRBV5-6
CSARSGQAYEQYF,TGCAGTGCTAGATCAGGACAAGCCTACGAGCAGTACTTC,TRBJ2-7,-,few,TRBV20-1
CASSQGRANTEAFF,TGTGCCAGCAGCCAAGGACGGGCGAACACTGAAGCTTTCTTT,TRBJ1-1,-,few,TRBV4-2
CASSLEVLANTGELFF,TGCGCCAGCAGCTTGGAGGTCCTCGCTAACACCGGGGAGCTGTTTTTT,TRBJ2-2,-,-,TRBV5-1
CASSFPGLRTEAFF,TGTGCCAGCAGTTTCCCGGGGTTGCGCACTGAAGCTTTCTTT,TRBJ1-1,-,many,TRBV12-3/TRBV12-4
CASSRDGTGDRGEQFF,TGCGCCAGCAGCAGGGACGGGACAGGGGACCGGGGGGAGCAGTTCTTC,TRBJ2-1,TRBD1,few,TRBV5-1
CASSQEGTGRTEQYF,TGCGCCAGCAGCCAAGAGGGGACGGGTCGTACCGAGCAGTACTTC,TRBJ2-7,-,-,TRBV4-1
CASSFLLAGAGATDTQYF,TGTGCCAGCAGTTTTCTCCTAGCGGGAGCGGGGGCCACAGATACGCAGTATTTT,TRBJ2-3,TRBD2,few,TRBV28
CASSLATGGSSEQFF,TGTGCTAGCAGCTTAGCGACAGGGGGCTCGAGTGAGCAGTTCTTC,TRBJ2-1,TRBD1,-,TRBV7-7
CSARGRGGRETQYF,TGCAGTGCTAGAGGTCGGGGGGGCCGCGAGACCCAGTACTTC,TRBJ2-5,TRBD2,-,TRBV20-1
CASSGGTGYTGANVLTF,TGTGCCAGCAGCGGGGGGACAGGGTACACTGGGGCCAACGTCCTGACTTTC,TRBJ2-6,TRBD1,few,TRBV7-2